The source of this T cell receptor (beta chain) is a study of blood T cell repertoires in COVID-19. Study overall: The study drew acute and convalescent COVID-19 samples from the United States, Italy and Spain.

Some clones are missing from TCRdb's copy, which holds only in-frame ones; the method was immunoSEQ multiplex PCR. This table has about 220,000 clones, about four fifths appearing once. The receptor's source is a woman aged 45-60 years who had been exposed to COVID-19. The sequencing input was PBMCs or T cells enriched from blood (not recorded which).

CDR3 sequence: CASKEGVLGKLFF. CDR3 sequence (DNA): TGTGCCAGCAAAGAGGGCGTTCTGGGAAAACTGTTTTTT. V is TRBV6-6 and J is TRBJ1-4; D gene uncertain. This CDR3 contains 13 residues. The germline gives CDR1 MNHNY, CDR2 SVGAGI (reference sequence). The V end lost 7 bases, the J end lost 10 bases, and 16 bases lay between the germline ends.